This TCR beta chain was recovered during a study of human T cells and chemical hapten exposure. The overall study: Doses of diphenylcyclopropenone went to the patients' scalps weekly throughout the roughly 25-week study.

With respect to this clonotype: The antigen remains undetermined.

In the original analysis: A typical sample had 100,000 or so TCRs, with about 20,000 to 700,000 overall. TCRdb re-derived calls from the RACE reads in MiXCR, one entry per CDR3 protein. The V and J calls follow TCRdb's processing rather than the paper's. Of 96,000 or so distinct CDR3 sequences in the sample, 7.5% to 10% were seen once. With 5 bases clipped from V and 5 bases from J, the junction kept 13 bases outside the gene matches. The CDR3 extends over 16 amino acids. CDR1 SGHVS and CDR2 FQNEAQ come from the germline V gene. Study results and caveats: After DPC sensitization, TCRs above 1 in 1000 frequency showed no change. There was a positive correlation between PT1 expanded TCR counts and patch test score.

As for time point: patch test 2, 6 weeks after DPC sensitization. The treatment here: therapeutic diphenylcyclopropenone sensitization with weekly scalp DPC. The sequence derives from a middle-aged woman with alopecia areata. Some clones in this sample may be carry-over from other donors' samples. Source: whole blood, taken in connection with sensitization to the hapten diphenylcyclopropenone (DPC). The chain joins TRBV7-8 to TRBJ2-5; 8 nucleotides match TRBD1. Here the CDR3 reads CASSTRTGTLPETQYF. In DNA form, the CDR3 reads TGTGCCAGCAGCACCAGGACAGGGACCCTCCCCGAGACCCAGTACTTC.